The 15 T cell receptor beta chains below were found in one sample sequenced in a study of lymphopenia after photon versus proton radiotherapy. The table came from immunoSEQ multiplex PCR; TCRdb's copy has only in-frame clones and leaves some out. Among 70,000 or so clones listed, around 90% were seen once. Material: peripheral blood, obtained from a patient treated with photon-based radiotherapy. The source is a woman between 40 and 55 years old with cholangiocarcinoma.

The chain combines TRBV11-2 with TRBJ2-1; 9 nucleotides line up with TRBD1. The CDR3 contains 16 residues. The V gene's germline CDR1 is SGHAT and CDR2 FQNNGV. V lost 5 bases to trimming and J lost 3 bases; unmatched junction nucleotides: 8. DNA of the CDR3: TGTGCCAGCAGCCGGACAGGGGAGGAGTACTACAATGAGCAGTTCTTC. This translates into CASSRTGEEYYNEQFF.

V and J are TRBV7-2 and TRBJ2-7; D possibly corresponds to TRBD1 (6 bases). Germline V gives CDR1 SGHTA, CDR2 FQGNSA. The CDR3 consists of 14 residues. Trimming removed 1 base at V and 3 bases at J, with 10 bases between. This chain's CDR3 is CASSLGVGGYEQYF. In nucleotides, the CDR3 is TGTGCCAGCAGCTTAGGTGTAGGGGGCTACGAGCAGTACTTC.

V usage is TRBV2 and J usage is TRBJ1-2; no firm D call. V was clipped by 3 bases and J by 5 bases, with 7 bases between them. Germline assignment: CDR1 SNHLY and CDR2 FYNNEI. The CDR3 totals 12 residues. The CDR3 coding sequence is TGTGCCAGCAGTGAGCGCCCTTATGGCTACACCTTC. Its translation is CASSERPYGYTF.

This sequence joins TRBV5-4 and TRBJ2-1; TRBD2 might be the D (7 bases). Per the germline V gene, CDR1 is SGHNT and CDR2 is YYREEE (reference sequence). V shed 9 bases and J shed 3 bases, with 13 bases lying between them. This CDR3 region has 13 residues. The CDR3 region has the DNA TGTGCCACTCGAGGGGGGGTCTACAATGAGCAGTTCTTC. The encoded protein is CATRGGVYNEQFF.

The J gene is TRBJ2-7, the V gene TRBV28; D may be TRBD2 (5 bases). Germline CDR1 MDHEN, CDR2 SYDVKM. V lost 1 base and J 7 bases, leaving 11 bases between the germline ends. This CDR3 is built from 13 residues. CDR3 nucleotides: TGTGCCAGCAGTTTATCTAGAACGGGGGAGCAGTACTTC. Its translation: CASSLSRTGEQYF.

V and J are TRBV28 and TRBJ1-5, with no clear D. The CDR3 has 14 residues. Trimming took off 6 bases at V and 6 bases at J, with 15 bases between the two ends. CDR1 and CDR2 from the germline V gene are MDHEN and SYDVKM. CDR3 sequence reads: CASRPGLVGQPQHF. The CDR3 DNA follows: TGTGCCAGCAGACCGGGCCTCGTCGGTCAGCCCCAGCATTTT.

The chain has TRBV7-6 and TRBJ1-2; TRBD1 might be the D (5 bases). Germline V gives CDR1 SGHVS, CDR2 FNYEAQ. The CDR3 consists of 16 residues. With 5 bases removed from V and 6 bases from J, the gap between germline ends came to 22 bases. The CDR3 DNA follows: TGTGCCAGCAGCGCTTATCACGGGGCGAAACAAGATGGCTACACCTTC. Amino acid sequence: CASSAYHGAKQDGYTF.

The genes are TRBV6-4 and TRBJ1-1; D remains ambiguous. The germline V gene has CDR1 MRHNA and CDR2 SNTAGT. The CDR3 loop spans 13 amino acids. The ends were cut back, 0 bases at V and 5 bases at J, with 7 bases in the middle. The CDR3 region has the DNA TGTGCCAGCAGTGACTCCCTGGGGACTGAAGCTTTCTTT. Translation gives CASSDSLGTEAFF.

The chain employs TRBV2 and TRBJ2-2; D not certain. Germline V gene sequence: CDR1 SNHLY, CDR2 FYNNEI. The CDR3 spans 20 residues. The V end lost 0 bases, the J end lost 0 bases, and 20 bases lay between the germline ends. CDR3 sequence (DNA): TGTGCCAGCAGTGAAGCGCTTCGAAGGGTGCCCTTCGCGAACACCGGGGAGCTGTTTTTT. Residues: CASSEALRRVPFANTGELFF.

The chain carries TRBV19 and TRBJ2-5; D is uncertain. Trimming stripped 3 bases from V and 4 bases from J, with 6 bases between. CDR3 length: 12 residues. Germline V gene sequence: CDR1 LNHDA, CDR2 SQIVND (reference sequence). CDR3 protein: CASSMFAETQYF. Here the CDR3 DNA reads TGTGCCAGTAGTATGTTCGCAGAGACCCAGTACTTC. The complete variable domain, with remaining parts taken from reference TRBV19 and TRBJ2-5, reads DGGITQSPKYLFRKEGQNVTLSCEQNLNHDAMYWYRQDPGQGLRLIYYSQIVNDFQKGDIAEGYSVSREKKESFPLTVTSAQKNPTAFYLCASSMFAETQYFGPGTRLLVL.

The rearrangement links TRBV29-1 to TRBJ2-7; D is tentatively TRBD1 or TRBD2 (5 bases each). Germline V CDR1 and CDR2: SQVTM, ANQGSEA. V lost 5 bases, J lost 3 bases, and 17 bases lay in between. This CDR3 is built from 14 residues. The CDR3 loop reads CSVTGTDNLYEQYF. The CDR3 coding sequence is TGCAGCGTTACCGGGACCGACAACCTCTACGAGCAGTACTTC.

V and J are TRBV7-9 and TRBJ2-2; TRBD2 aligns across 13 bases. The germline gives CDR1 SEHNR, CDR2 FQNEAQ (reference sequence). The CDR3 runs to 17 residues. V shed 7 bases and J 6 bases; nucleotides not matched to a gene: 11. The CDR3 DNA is TGTGCCAGCACCCCTAAGACTAGCGGGGGGCGACCCGGGGAGCTGTTTTTT. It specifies CASTPKTSGGRPGELFF.

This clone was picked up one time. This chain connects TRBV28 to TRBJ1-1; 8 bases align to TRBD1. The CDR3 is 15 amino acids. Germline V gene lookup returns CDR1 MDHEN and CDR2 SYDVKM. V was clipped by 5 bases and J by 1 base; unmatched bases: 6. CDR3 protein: CASSPRTGTNTEAFF. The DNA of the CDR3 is TGTGCCAGCAGTCCCCGGACAGGGACGAACACTGAAGCTTTCTTT.

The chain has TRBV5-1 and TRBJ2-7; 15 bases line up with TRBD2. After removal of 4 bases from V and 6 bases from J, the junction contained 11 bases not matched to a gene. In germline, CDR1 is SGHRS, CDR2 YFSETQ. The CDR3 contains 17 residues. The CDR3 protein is CASSVGTSGRFSREQYF. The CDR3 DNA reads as TGCGCCAGCAGCGTGGGGACTAGCGGGAGGTTCTCCCGCGAGCAGTACTTC.

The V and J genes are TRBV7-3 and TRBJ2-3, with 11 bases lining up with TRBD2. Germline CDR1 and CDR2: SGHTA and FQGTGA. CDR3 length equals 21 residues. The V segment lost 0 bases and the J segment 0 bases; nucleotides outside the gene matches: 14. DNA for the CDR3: TGTGCCAGCAGCTTAACGGCGGCTAGCGGGAGGACGAGACGTAGCACAGATACGCAGTATTTT. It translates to CASSLTAASGRTRRSTDTQYF.